The 31 T cell receptor beta chains reported below all come from one sample, sequenced in a study of CD8+ T cells in alopecia areata. Reverse transcription of extracted RNA yielded cDNA, which provided the sequencing template. Clones were sequenced by immunoSEQ multiplex PCR, and TCRdb holds only the in-frame ones, with some missing. The repertoire includes 95,000 to 110,000 clones, around 84% of them detected once, and roughly 10% sits in the top ten. Treatment given: oral pan-JAK inhibitor, 5-10 mg twice daily. The sample was CD8+ T cells sorted from blood, taken between weeks 30 and 35, from a patient treated with tofacitinib. The origin of the receptors is a human donor with alopecia areata.

This clone has a single count. V and J are TRBV4-1 and TRBJ2-5, with 11 bases lining up with TRBD2. CDR3 size: 17 residues. Trimming took 1 base from V and 5 from J; bases not matched to a gene: 9. The V gene's germline CDR1 is MGHRA and CDR2 YSYEKL. The CDR3 coding sequence is TGCGCCAGCAGCCAAGGCGTCCTAGCGGGAGGCCGGGAGACCCAGTACTTC. Encoded protein: CASSQGVLAGGRETQYF.

This clone was counted a single time. The genes are TRBV4-1 and TRBJ1-1, with TRBD1 matching over 10 bases. V lost 1 base, J lost 7 bases, and 3 bases stayed unmatched. The CDR3 is 14 amino acids. Germline V gene data show CDR1 as MGHRA and CDR2 as YSYEKL. The CDR3, as DNA: TGCGCCAGCAGCCAAGGGACAGGGGGTAGTGAAGCTTTCTTT. It yields the protein CASSQGTGGSEAFF.

The DNA of the CDR3 is TGTGCCAGCAGCCCTAGTTCAGGGGGCTCCTACGAGCAGTACTTC. It encodes CASSPSSGGSYEQYF. The J gene is TRBJ2-7, the V gene TRBV6-6; 7 bases line up with TRBD1. The V and J ends lost 6 bases and 0 bases, in that order; junction bases with no gene match: 8. The germline V gene has CDR1 MNHNY and CDR2 SVGAGI (reference sequence). This CDR3 spans 15 amino acids.

The rearrangement links TRBV7-9 to TRBJ2-7; tentative D call: TRBD2 (5 bases). This CDR3 spans 15 amino acids. Germline values: CDR1 SEHNR, CDR2 FQNEAQ (reference sequence). V was shortened by 0 bases and J by 0 bases, with 9 bases between the two germline ends. The CDR3 region is CASSLAYGVSYEQYF. DNA of the CDR3: TGTGCCAGCAGCTTAGCGTACGGGGTCTCCTACGAGCAGTACTTC.

V gene TRBV19 combines with J gene TRBJ2-7; a weak D match, TRBD2 (6 bases). Germline lookup yields CDR1 LNHDA and CDR2 SQIVND (reference sequence). V shed 2 bases and J shed 3 bases, with 8 bases lying between them. This CDR3 is 13 amino acids long. CDR3 sequence: CASSIQGGYEQYF. The CDR3 region has the DNA TGTGCCAGTAGTATACAGGGAGGCTACGAGCAGTACTTC.

The V call is TRBV19, the J call TRBJ1-1; the D is unclear. Germline V gives CDR1 LNHDA, CDR2 SQIVND (reference sequence). Trimming cost V 6 bases and J 3 bases, with 11 bases left between them. The CDR3 runs to 13 residues. This CDR3 is CASRNPRDTEAFF. The CDR3 DNA is TGTGCCAGTAGAAACCCGAGGGACACTGAAGCTTTCTTT.

The rearrangement uses TRBV7-2 and TRBJ2-7; a weak D match, TRBD1 (5 bases). Germline V gene lookup returns CDR1 SGHTA and CDR2 FQGNSA. Trimming removed 5 bases from V and 0 bases from J, with 11 bases in between. There are 14 residues in the CDR3. CDR3 nucleotides: TGTGCCAGCAGCCCGATAACAGGCTCCTACGAGCAGTACTTC. Protein: CASSPITGSYEQYF.

This clone has only one observation. The chain carries TRBV25-1 and TRBJ2-7; 12 positions match TRBD2. The CDR3 extends over 14 amino acids. Trimming took 9 bases from V and 2 from J; bases not matched to a gene: 5. Germline V gives CDR1 MGHDK, CDR2 SYGVNS. CDR3 region: CASKGLAGTYEQYF. CDR3 sequence (DNA): TGTGCCAGTAAGGGACTAGCGGGTACCTACGAGCAGTACTTC.

The gene calls are TRBV19 and TRBJ2-5; D not certain. This CDR3 is built from 14 residues. Looked up from germline, CDR1 is LNHDA and CDR2 is SQIVND (reference sequence). Trimming took off 3 bases at V and 0 bases at J, with 8 bases between the two ends. CDR3 in amino acids: CASSIFDNQETQYF. The DNA of the CDR3 is TGTGCCAGTAGTATTTTCGACAACCAAGAGACCCAGTACTTC.

The chain recombines TRBV27 with TRBJ1-6; TRBD1 matches at 7 bases. Germline CDR1 MNHEY, CDR2 SMNVEV (reference sequence). Losses at the gene ends were 0 bases for V and 7 bases for J; bases not matched to a gene: 3. The CDR3 runs 15 residues. CDR3 in DNA: TGTGCCAGCAGTTTATCGCCAGGGGGGAATTCACCCCTCCACTTT. Translation gives CASSLSPGGNSPLHF.

In its sample, this clone was seen once. The J gene is TRBJ2-6, the V gene TRBV29-1, with TRBD1 matching 7 bases. Unmatched junction bases numbered 7, after V lost 3 bases and J lost 2 bases. The CDR3 runs to 16 residues. CDR1 and CDR2 (germline): SQVTM, ANQGSEA. The CDR3 here is CSVEGTESAGANVLTF. Here the CDR3 DNA reads TGCAGCGTTGAGGGGACAGAGTCCGCTGGGGCCAACGTCCTGACTTTC.

This sequence joins TRBV7-9 and TRBJ1-1; 8 bases line up with TRBD1. J gave up 3 bases and V 5 bases, and 8 bases lay outside the gene matches. The CDR3 runs to 15 residues. Per the germline V gene, CDR1 is SEHNR and CDR2 is FQNEAQ (reference sequence). The CDR3 nucleotides are TGTGCCAGCAGCCGGCCCAGGGGGCCGGACACTGAAGCTTTCTTT. It encodes CASSRPRGPDTEAFF.

The rearrangement joins TRBV7-8 to TRBJ2-3, with a tentative D call TRBD1 (6 bases). V was pared by 5 bases and J by 0 bases, with 12 bases between. Germline CDR1 reads SGHVS; CDR2 reads FQNEAQ. This CDR3 has 15 residues. This chain's CDR3 is CASSLGQRSTDTQYF. The CDR3 DNA follows: TGTGCCAGCAGCCTTGGACAGAGAAGCACAGATACGCAGTATTTT.

The chain couples TRBV6-1 to TRBJ1-4; D remains unclear. The V end was cut by 7 bases, the J end by 6 bases, with 12 bases between. The CDR3 extends over 13 amino acids. Germline V gene sequence: CDR1 MNHNS, CDR2 SASEGT. The CDR3 is CASTEETHEKLFF. For the CDR3, the DNA is TGTGCCAGCACTGAGGAGACCCATGAAAAACTGTTTTTT.

J is TRBJ2-7 and V is TRBV29-1, with TRBD1 matching over 7 bases. CDR3 size: 13 residues. Germline CDR1 reads SQVTM; CDR2 reads ANQGSEA. V lost 5 bases and J lost 3; bases outside the gene matches: 7. CDR3 in amino acids: CSVRQGEIYEQYF. The CDR3 bases are TGCAGCGTTAGACAGGGAGAGATCTACGAGCAGTACTTC.

Regarding this clone: Other DNA sequences within the sample encode an identical CDR3. The chain joins TRBV7-3 to TRBJ2-1; no clear D gene. CDR1 and CDR2 from the germline V gene are SGHTA and FQGTGA. The CDR3 extends over 11 amino acids. Trimming left V 3 bases short and J 6 bases short, with 3 bases between. CDR3 nucleotide sequence: TGTGCCAGCAGCTTTGGCAATGAGCAGTTCTTC. Encoded protein: CASSFGNEQFF.

The chain has TRBV27 and TRBJ2-3, with 10 nucleotides matching TRBD2. Germline V gene lookup returns CDR1 MNHEY and CDR2 SMNVEV (reference sequence). The CDR3 has 15 amino acids. V dropped 6 bases and J dropped 2; count of bases not matched to a gene: 5. The chain's CDR3 is CASRLLAGTTDTQYF. CDR3 in DNA: TGTGCCAGCAGGTTACTAGCGGGGACCACAGATACGCAGTATTTT.

This clone was seen only once. V and J are TRBV9 and TRBJ2-3; possible D gene TRBD2, 6 bases. Germline CDR1 is SGDLS and CDR2 is YYNGEE. CDR3 length: 15 amino acids. V was clipped by 3 bases and J by 4 bases, with 15 bases between them. In DNA form, the CDR3 reads TGTGCCAGCAGCGCATCCGGGACTCCCCCAGATACGCAGTATTTT. Amino acids: CASSASGTPPDTQYF.

The chain carries TRBV4-1 and TRBJ1-4; D gene uncertain. The CDR3 loop spans 14 amino acids. Per the germline V gene, CDR1 is MGHRA and CDR2 is YSYEKL. V was shortened by 1 base and J by 5 bases, with 8 bases between the two germline ends. CDR3 sequence: CASSQGHANEKLFF. The CDR3 DNA is TGCGCCAGCAGCCAAGGACACGCCAATGAAAAACTGTTTTTT.

This clone was observed a single time. The chain is built from TRBV19 and TRBJ2-1; TRBD1 is a possible D gene (5 bases). V lost 2 bases to trimming and J lost 10 bases, with 9 bases between them. The CDR3 has 12 amino acids. Germline CDR1 reads LNHDA; CDR2 reads SQIVND (reference sequence). CDR3 amino acids: CASSIKAGEQFF. Written as DNA, the CDR3 is TGTGCCAGTAGTATAAAAGCAGGGGAGCAGTTCTTC.

The rearrangement links TRBV7-9 to TRBJ2-5, with unresolved D. V lost 5 bases to trimming and J lost 1 base, with 11 bases between them. The CDR3 runs to 14 residues. Germline loops: CDR1 SEHNR, CDR2 FQNEAQ (reference sequence). CDR3 in DNA: TGTGCCAGCAGCCTACCTATATTCCAAGAGACCCAGTACTTC. Translated, it gives CASSLPIFQETQYF.

The V call is TRBV7-6, the J call TRBJ2-1, with D unresolved. V was clipped by 1 base and J by 8 bases, with 12 bases between them. The CDR3 sequence is 14 residues long. CDR1 and CDR2 from the germline V gene are SGHVS and FNYEAQ. The CDR3 reads CASSLDGVLDEQFF. The CDR3 region has the DNA TGTGCCAGCAGCTTAGATGGAGTATTGGATGAGCAGTTCTTC.

This clone has only one observation. At one end, the junction sequence differs from germline, possibly due to a read error. This same CDR3 is encoded by further DNA sequences in the sample. The V and J genes are TRBV29-1 and TRBJ2-7; D is ambiguous. The germline V gene encodes CDR1 SQVTM and CDR2 ANQGSEA. The CDR3 has 13 amino acids. The CDR3 bases are TGCAGTGTTGTCGCACTTGGGGTTTACGAGCAGTACTTC. Protein product: CSVVALGVYEQYF.

CDR3 protein: CASSPRDGYNEQFF. Here the CDR3 DNA reads TGTGCCAGCAGCCCTCGTGACGGATACAATGAGCAGTTCTTC. The chain joins TRBV9 to TRBJ2-1; D is undetermined. Germline CDR1 reads SGDLS; CDR2 reads YYNGEE. Trimming took 4 bases from V and 4 from J, leaving 12 bases between them. The CDR3 is 14 residues long.

The chain links TRBV30 to TRBJ2-3, with 12 bases fitting TRBD2. Germline-derived CDR1 and CDR2 are GTSNPN and SVGIG (reference sequence). Trimming cost V 7 bases and J 4 bases; bases outside gene matches: 0. This CDR3 is built from 12 residues. The CDR3 reads CASSGGADTQYF. As DNA, the CDR3 is TGTGCCTCTAGCGGGGGGGCAGATACGCAGTATTTT.

This clone was picked up a small number of times. The chain combines TRBV7-9 with TRBJ2-7, with D hard to call. Germline V gene sequence: CDR1 SEHNR, CDR2 FQNEAQ (reference sequence). V was cut by 2 bases and J by 4 bases, with 12 bases left in between. The CDR3 is 14 residues long. As DNA, the CDR3 is TGTGCCAGCAGCTTACCTGGGTCCGTATACGAGCAGTACTTC. Its translation is CASSLPGSVYEQYF. The whole variable domain, remainder taken from reference TRBV7-9 and TRBJ2-7, is DTGVSQNPRHKITKRGQNVTFRCDPISEHNRLYWYRQTLGQGPEFLTYFQNEAQLEKSRLLSDRFSAERPKGSFSTLEIQRTEQGDSAMYLCASSLPGSVYEQYFGPGTRLTVT.

This chain links TRBV7-3 with TRBJ2-3; 7 bases agree with TRBD1. This CDR3 is 15 amino acids long. Germline values: CDR1 SGHTA, CDR2 FQGTGA. The trim removed 2 bases at V and 4 bases at J, leaving 6 bases unmatched. The CDR3 here is CASSLSGQESDTQYF. The CDR3 DNA reads as TGTGCCAGCAGCTTATCAGGACAGGAGTCAGATACGCAGTATTTT.

The chain is built from TRBV4-1 and TRBJ2-1; 7 bases are shared with TRBD2. The CDR3 has 18 residues. Germline V gives CDR1 MGHRA, CDR2 YSYEKL. The V and J ends lost 2 bases and 5 bases, in that order; junction bases with no gene match: 15. CDR3 bases: TGCGCCAGCAGCCAATACCCCGCGCCCAGCGGGATGGACAATGAGCAGTTCTTC. Its protein is CASSQYPAPSGMDNEQFF.

This clone is medium-sized (0.01 to 0.1%) in the sample. The V call is TRBV11-2, the J call TRBJ2-3; D is perhaps TRBD1 (5 bases). The CDR3 runs to 15 residues. The germline CDR1 and CDR2 sequences are SGHAT and FQNNGV. Trimming shortened V by 9 bases and J by 2 bases, and 18 bases separated the two germline ends. This CDR3 is CASLWGLNLTDTQYF. CDR3 nucleotide sequence: TGTGCCAGTCTATGGGGCCTAAATCTCACAGATACGCAGTATTTT.

This rearrangement joins TRBV5-1 to TRBJ1-3; no firm D call. CDR1 is SGHRS, CDR2 YFSETQ, per germline. V was clipped by 3 bases and J by 8 bases, with 21 bases between them. This CDR3 spans 16 amino acids. The CDR3 coding sequence is TGCGCCAGCAGCTACCCCGGACGGAACTCCAAGGACACCATATATTTT. Translation gives CASSYPGRNSKDTIYF.

The chain is built from TRBV13 and TRBJ2-1, with TRBD2 matching 12 bases. J gave up 7 bases and V 5 bases, and 6 bases lay outside the gene matches. The CDR3 runs 15 residues. The germline V gene has CDR1 PRHDT and CDR2 FYEKMQ (reference sequence). The CDR3 DNA sequence: TGTGCCAGCAGCCTACTAGCGGGAGGTCGTAATGAGCAGTTCTTC. Translated, it gives CASSLLAGGRNEQFF.